The T cell receptor beta chain described here comes from a study of blood T cell repertoires in COVID-19. Clones were sequenced by immunoSEQ multiplex PCR, and TCRdb holds only the in-frame ones, with some missing. The profile shows 360,000 or so clones, roughly 87% of them singletons. With 2 bases removed from V and 0 bases from J, the gap between germline ends came to 18 bases. The CDR3 sequence is 18 residues long. Germline CDR1 is SGDLS and CDR2 is YYNGEE. The material sequenced was PBMCs or T cells enriched from blood (not recorded which). V is TRBV9 and J is TRBJ1-3; TRBD1 is a possible D gene (6 bases). The receptor's source is a woman in her forties or fifties who had recovered from COVID-19. Here the CDR3 reads CASSVNWAPTGSGNTIYF. The DNA of the CDR3 is TGTGCCAGCAGCGTTAATTGGGCGCCGACAGGCTCTGGAAACACCATATATTTT.